The sample holds a few counts of the clone carrying this T cell receptor (beta chain). The antigen is not known. There are 15 residues in the CDR3. The ends were cut back, 3 bases at V and 3 bases at J, with 14 bases in the middle. The germline CDR1 and CDR2 sequences are KGHSH and LQKENI. The primer mix had 60 Vbeta and 13 Jbeta primers. Sequencing used immunoSEQ multiplex PCR; TCRdb keeps in-frame clones, though not all of them. This sample has 150,000 to 200,000 clones; around 62% occur once, and the top ten carry less than 3%. This entry is derived from a study of cytomegalovirus exposure and HLA in healthy donors. Study results and caveats: The authors later found TCR association rates varying by HLA locus, with DRB1 most and HLA-C fewest. CMV serostatus was the only recorded immune exposure for donors. In vitro work confirmed that a few CMV-associated chains recognize CMV antigens.

The chain joins TRBV18 to TRBJ1-2; D is uncertain. The sample consisted of PBMCs. The source of this sequence is a middle-aged man in good health and CMV-seronegative. Written as DNA, the CDR3 is TGTGCCAGCTCACCTCCCCCCTTGGGAGACTATGGCTACACCTTC. Translation: CASSPPPLGDYGYTF.